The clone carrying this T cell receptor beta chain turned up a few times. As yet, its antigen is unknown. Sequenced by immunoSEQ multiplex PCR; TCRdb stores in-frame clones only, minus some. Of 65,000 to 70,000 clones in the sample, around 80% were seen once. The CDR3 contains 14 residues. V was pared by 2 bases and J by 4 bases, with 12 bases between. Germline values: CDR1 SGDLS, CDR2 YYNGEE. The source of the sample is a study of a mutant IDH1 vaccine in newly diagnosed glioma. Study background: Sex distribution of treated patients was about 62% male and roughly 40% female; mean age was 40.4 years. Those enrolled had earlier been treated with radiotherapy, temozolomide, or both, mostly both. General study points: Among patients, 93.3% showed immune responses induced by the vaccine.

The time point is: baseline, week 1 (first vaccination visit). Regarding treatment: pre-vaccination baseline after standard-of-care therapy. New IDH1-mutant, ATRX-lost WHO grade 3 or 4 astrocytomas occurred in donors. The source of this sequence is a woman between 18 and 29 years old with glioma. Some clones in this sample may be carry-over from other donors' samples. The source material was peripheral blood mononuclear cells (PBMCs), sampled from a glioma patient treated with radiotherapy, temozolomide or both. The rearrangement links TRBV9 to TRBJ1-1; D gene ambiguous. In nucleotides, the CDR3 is TGTGCCAGCAGCGTTGGACTTCGCTTCACTGAAGCTTTCTTT. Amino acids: CASSVGLRFTEAFF.